These 27 T cell receptor beta chains originate from one sample sequenced in a study of immune evolution from preneoplasia to lung adenocarcinoma. The assay was immunoSEQ multiplex PCR, and TCRdb's table has in-frame clones only and misses some. This table has about 2,000 clones, roughly 77% appearing once. Sequencing used FFPE normal lung tissue adjacent to the tumor. The receptors were gathered from a person in their 60s with lung adenocarcinoma.

This chain connects TRBV28 to TRBJ1-5; the D is unclear. The V gene lost 3 bases and the J gene lost 0 bases, with 9 bases spanning the gap. The CDR3 covers 15 residues. Germline CDR1 is MDHEN and CDR2 is SYDVKM. The CDR3 sequence is CASSFGMYSNQPQHF. CDR3 nucleotide sequence: TGTGCCAGCAGTTTCGGTATGTATAGCAATCAGCCCCAGCATTTT.

The chain joins TRBV11-3 to TRBJ2-3; D unresolved. Trimming left V 2 bases short and J 6 bases short, with 3 bases between. The CDR3 covers 11 residues. Per germline, CDR1 SGHNT and CDR2 YENEEA. CDR3 sequence: CASSLIDTQYF. CDR3 nucleotide sequence: TGTGCCAGCAGCTTAATTGATACGCAGTATTTT.

The genes are TRBV7-3 and TRBJ2-7, with 12 nucleotides matching TRBD2. Germline lookup yields CDR1 SGHTA and CDR2 FQGTGA. CDR3 length: 15 amino acids. The trim removed 5 bases at V and 5 bases at J, leaving 7 bases unmatched. CDR3 sequence reads: CASSRLAGEAHEQYF. CDR3 DNA sequence: TGTGCCAGCAGCCGACTAGCGGGAGAAGCACACGAGCAGTACTTC.

A single count supports this clone. This chain uses TRBV11-2 with TRBJ1-5; no reliable D call. V gave up 0 bases and J gave up 1 base, with 4 bases separating them. CDR3 length: 14 amino acids. Germline V gene data show CDR1 as SGHAT and CDR2 as FQNNGV. CDR3 sequence: CASSLEGSNQPQHF. CDR3 in DNA: TGTGCCAGCAGCTTAGAAGGCAGCAATCAGCCCCAGCATTTT.

In this sample, this clone turned up a few times. V and J are TRBV5-6 and TRBJ2-1, with D possibly being TRBD2 (6 bases). V lost 0 bases to trimming and J lost 7 bases, with 8 bases between them. This CDR3 is 13 amino acids long. CDR1 SGHDT and CDR2 YYEEEE come from the germline V gene. The CDR3 sequence is CASSLGLGNEQFF. The DNA of the CDR3 is TGTGCCAGCAGCTTGGGACTAGGAAATGAGCAGTTCTTC.

The chain employs TRBV6-1 and TRBJ2-4; 9 bases map to TRBD1. In germline, CDR1 is MNHNS, CDR2 SASEGT. Trimming took 8 bases from V and 4 from J; bases not matched to a gene: 3. The CDR3 totals 13 residues. DNA for the CDR3: TGTGCCAGCTCAGGGACAGGGAAAAACATTCAGTACTTC. This gives the protein CASSGTGKNIQYF.

This clone was observed a handful of times. The chain carries TRBV19 and TRBJ2-7; 7 nucleotides match TRBD2. There are 14 residues in the CDR3. Unmatched junction bases numbered 0, after V lost 1 base and J lost 0 bases. Germline V gene lookup returns CDR1 LNHDA and CDR2 SQIVND (reference sequence). The CDR3 sequence is CASSIGGSSYEQYF. The CDR3 DNA follows: TGTGCCAGTAGTATAGGCGGGAGCTCCTACGAGCAGTACTTC. The entire variable domain, with the rest obtained from reference TRBV19 and TRBJ2-7, is as follows: DGGITQSPKYLFRKEGQNVTLSCEQNLNHDAMYWYRQDPGQGLRLIYYSQIVNDFQKGDIAEGYSVSREKKESFPLTVTSAQKNPTAFYLCASSIGGSSYEQYFGPGTRLTVT.

The chain is built from TRBV11-3 and TRBJ2-7, with D uncertain. Deletions cut 1 base from V and 2 bases from J, with 12 bases between. The CDR3 is 15 residues long. Per the germline V gene, CDR1 is SGHNT and CDR2 is YENEEA. CDR3 amino acids: CASSLGGISTYEQYF. CDR3 sequence (DNA): TGTGCCAGCAGCTTAGGAGGCATCAGCACCTACGAGCAGTACTTC.

J is TRBJ2-7 and V is TRBV7-9, with a weak D call TRBD1 (6 bases). The CDR3 covers 14 residues. Germline V gene sequence: CDR1 SEHNR, CDR2 FQNEAQ (reference sequence). The V end was cut by 1 base, the J end by 7 bases, with 14 bases between. The CDR3 loop reads CASSLGTAMAEQYF. The CDR3 coding sequence is TGTGCCAGCAGCTTAGGGACAGCAATGGCGGAGCAGTACTTC.

This clone came up a few times. The chain employs TRBV4-1 and TRBJ1-5; no clear D. Germline lookup yields CDR1 MGHRA and CDR2 YSYEKL. V lost 2 bases, J lost 0 bases, and 8 bases lay in between. The CDR3 is made up of 15 amino acids. In DNA form, the CDR3 reads TGCGCCAGCAGCCAATTTGTGTCTAGCAATCAGCCCCAGCATTTT. This gives the protein CASSQFVSSNQPQHF.

The sample holds one count of this clone. This rearrangement joins TRBV19 to TRBJ1-1; D may be TRBD1 (6 bases). Germline CDR1 is LNHDA and CDR2 is SQIVND (reference sequence). The CDR3 is 13 residues long. V was shortened by 0 bases and J by 6 bases, with 8 bases between the two germline ends. DNA for the CDR3: TGTGCCAGTAGTATAGAGGGGGCAGCTGAAGCTTTCTTT. Its protein is CASSIEGAAEAFF.

The chain recombines TRBV21-1 with TRBJ2-5; the D call in the table, TRBD1, was not verified against the DNA. TRBV21-1 is given as a pseudogene. The CDR3 sequence is 12 residues long. CDR3 in amino acids: CASSRQGETQYF. CDR3 in DNA: TGTGCCAGCAGCCGACAGGGAGAGACCCAGTACTTC.

The chain has TRBV28 and TRBJ2-1; D call uncertain. The V end was cut by 5 bases, the J end by 8 bases, with 10 bases between. The CDR3 runs to 12 residues. CDR1 is MDHEN and CDR2 is SYDVKM in the germline V gene. The CDR3 spells CASSPNYHEQFF. The DNA for the CDR3 is TGTGCCAGCAGTCCGAACTATCATGAGCAGTTCTTC.

This rearrangement joins TRBV29-1 to TRBJ2-5, with D possibly being TRBD1 (6 bases). The CDR3 runs 14 residues. The germline gives CDR1 SQVTM, CDR2 ANQGSEA. The V and J ends lost 2 bases and 4 bases respectively, with 14 bases between them. The chain's CDR3 is CSVEPWDKVETQYF. The CDR3 bases are TGCAGCGTTGAACCATGGGACAAGGTAGAGACCCAGTACTTC. Looking up the rest from reference TRBV29-1 and TRBJ2-5 gives the full variable domain: SAVISQKPSRDICQRGTSLTIQCQVDSQVTMMFWYRQQPGQSLTLIATANQGSEATYESGFVIDKFPISRPNLTFSTLTVSNMSPEDSSIYLCSVEPWDKVETQYFGPGTRLLVL.

Only a few counts were recorded for this clone. The chain employs TRBV5-1 and TRBJ2-7, with D possibly matching TRBD1 (5 bases). Trimming removed 0 bases from V and 6 bases from J, with 13 bases in between. CDR3 length: 14 amino acids. CDR1 SGHRS and CDR2 YFSETQ come from the germline V gene. The DNA for the CDR3 is TGCGCCAGCAGCTTGGTTCAGGGTTCTGGCGAGCAGTACTTC. Its translation is CASSLVQGSGEQYF.

This clone showed up just once. J is TRBJ2-4 and V is TRBV4-2; unclear D gene. Deletions cut 0 bases from V and 0 bases from J, with 6 bases between. The CDR3 sequence is 15 residues long. Germline CDR1 LGHNA, CDR2 YNFKEQ. The CDR3: CASSQEWIAKNIQYF. As DNA, the CDR3 is TGTGCCAGCAGCCAAGAGTGGATAGCCAAAAACATTCAGTACTTC.

V usage is TRBV19 and J usage is TRBJ2-6; D gene ambiguous. V was pared by 7 bases and J by 0 bases, with 10 bases between. Germline V gives CDR1 LNHDA, CDR2 SQIVND (reference sequence). The CDR3 is 15 amino acids. Here the CDR3 reads CASTLQSSGANVLTF. CDR3 in DNA: TGTGCCAGTACTCTCCAAAGCTCTGGGGCCAACGTCCTGACTTTC.

This chain links TRBV19 with TRBJ2-6; tentatively, D is TRBD2 (5 bases). Trimming left V 7 bases short and J 0 bases short, with 7 bases between. From germline, CDR1 is LNHDA and CDR2 SQIVND (reference sequence). CDR3 length equals 14 residues. The CDR3 region has the DNA TGTGCCAGTATGGGAGTCTCTGGGGCCAACGTCCTGACTTTC. Translating gives CASMGVSGANVLTF.

The V call is TRBV29-1, the J call TRBJ1-1; 9 bases align to TRBD1. The length of the CDR3 is 12 residues. Unmatched junction bases numbered 7, after V lost 7 bases and J lost 7 bases. The germline V gene encodes CDR1 SQVTM and CDR2 ANQGSEA. This chain's CDR3 is CSDIRTGDEAFF. CDR3 bases: TGCAGCGATATTCGGACAGGGGATGAAGCTTTCTTT.

The chain couples TRBV19 to TRBJ1-5, with D possibly being TRBD1 (6 bases). The V end lost 0 bases, the J end lost 2 bases, and 11 bases lay between the germline ends. The CDR3 spans 16 residues. The germline gives CDR1 LNHDA, CDR2 SQIVND (reference sequence). DNA of the CDR3: TGTGCCAGTAGTATAGAAGGGGGAATGGGCAATCAGCCCCAGCATTTT. This sequence encodes CASSIEGGMGNQPQHF.

This clone was seen more than once but under ten times. This chain connects TRBV11-2 to TRBJ2-7; the D gene is possibly TRBD2 (7 bases). Trimming removed 11 bases at V and 2 bases at J, with 19 bases between. Germline CDR1 and CDR2: SGHAT and FQNNGV. The CDR3 covers 14 residues. CDR3 residues: CASGASGFPYEQYF. CDR3 nucleotides: TGTGCCTCAGGGGCTAGCGGATTTCCCTACGAGCAGTACTTC. The full variable domain, its missing parts supplied by reference TRBV11-2 and TRBJ2-7, is EAGVAQSPRYKIIEKRQSVAFWCNPISGHATLYWYQQILGQGPKLLIQFQNNGVVDDSQLPKDRFSAERLKGVDSTLKIQPAKLEDSAVYLCASGASGFPYEQYFGPGTRLTVT.

The V call is TRBV7-3, the J call TRBJ1-1, with D maybe TRBD1 (6 bases). The CDR3 runs 15 residues. CDR1 and CDR2 from the germline V gene are SGHTA and FQGTGA. Between the trimmed V and J ends, which lost 0 bases and 2 bases, there was a span of 10 bases. The CDR3, as DNA: TGTGCCAGCAGCTTAACAGGGGGAGGAAACACTGAAGCTTTCTTT. Its protein product is CASSLTGGGNTEAFF.

V gene TRBV7-2 combines with J gene TRBJ1-2, with D perhaps TRBD1 (5 bases). CDR3 length equals 13 residues. CDR1 SGHTA and CDR2 FQGNSA come from the germline V gene. V shed 5 bases and J shed 7 bases, with 14 bases lying between them. CDR3 region: CASSQGRERGYTF. In DNA form, the CDR3 reads TGTGCCAGCAGCCAGGGCAGGGAGCGTGGCTACACCTTC.

The chain couples TRBV4-1 to TRBJ1-5; D is undetermined. The CDR3 extends over 13 amino acids. CDR1 MGHRA and CDR2 YSYEKL come from the germline V gene. V shed 4 bases and J shed 4 bases, with 8 bases lying between them. Written as DNA, the CDR3 is TGCGCCAGCAGCCCGGACTTAAATCAGCCCCAGCATTTT. It translates to CASSPDLNQPQHF.

The CDR3 coding sequence is TGTGCCAGCAGCGAGCTCCCCCAAGAGACCCAGTACTTC. Its translation is CASSELPQETQYF. The chain recombines TRBV9 with TRBJ2-5; no clear D. Germline V gene sequence: CDR1 SGDLS, CDR2 YYNGEE. This CDR3 region has 13 residues. With 3 bases removed from V and 1 base from J, the gap between germline ends came to 7 bases.

V and J are TRBV27 and TRBJ2-7; TRBD2 aligns across 11 bases. The germline V gene encodes CDR1 MNHEY and CDR2 SMNVEV (reference sequence). The V segment lost 4 bases and the J segment 4 bases; nucleotides outside the gene matches: 6. The CDR3 is 15 residues long. CDR3 amino acids: CASSSIAGGVYEQYF. The CDR3 bases are TGTGCCAGCAGTTCCATAGCGGGAGGGGTTTACGAGCAGTACTTC.

V and J are TRBV6-1 and TRBJ2-2; 7 nucleotides agree with TRBD1. Germline trimming cut 1 base from V and 6 bases from J; bases unmatched to any gene: 5. The germline V gene encodes CDR1 MNHNS and CDR2 SASEGT. CDR3 length equals 15 residues. The CDR3 spells CASSEGEGAAGELFF. DNA for the CDR3: TGTGCCAGCAGTGAAGGCGAGGGGGCGGCCGGGGAGCTGTTTTTT.